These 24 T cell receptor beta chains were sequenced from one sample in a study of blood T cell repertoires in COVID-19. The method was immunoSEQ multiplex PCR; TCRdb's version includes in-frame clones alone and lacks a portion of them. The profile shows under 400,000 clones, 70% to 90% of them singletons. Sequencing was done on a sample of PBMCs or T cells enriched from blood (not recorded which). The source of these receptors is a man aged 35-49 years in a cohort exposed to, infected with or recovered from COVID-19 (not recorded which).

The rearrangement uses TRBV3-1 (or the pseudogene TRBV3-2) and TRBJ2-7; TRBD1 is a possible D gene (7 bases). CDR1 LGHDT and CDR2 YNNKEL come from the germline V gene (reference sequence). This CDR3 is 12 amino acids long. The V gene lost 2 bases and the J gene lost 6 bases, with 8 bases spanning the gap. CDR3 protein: CASSQQGGEQYF. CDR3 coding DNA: TGTGCCAGCAGCCAACAGGGGGGCGAGCAGTACTTC.

Written as DNA, the CDR3 is TGTGCCAGCAGTGAAAGGACGGAGGGAGTGCCCCAGCATTTT. This translates into CASSERTEGVPQHF. This chain links TRBV6-1 with TRBJ1-5; no definite D call. The germline CDR1 and CDR2 sequences are MNHNS and SASEGT. CDR3 length: 14 residues. V lost 2 bases, J lost 9 bases, and 14 bases lay in between.

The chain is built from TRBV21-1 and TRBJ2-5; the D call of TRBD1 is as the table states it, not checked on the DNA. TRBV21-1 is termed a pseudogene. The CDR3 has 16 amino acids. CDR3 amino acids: CASSKGRRGLGGTQYF. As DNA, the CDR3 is TGTGCCAGCAGCAAAGGGCGAAGGGGGTTAGGTGGAACCCAGTACTTC.

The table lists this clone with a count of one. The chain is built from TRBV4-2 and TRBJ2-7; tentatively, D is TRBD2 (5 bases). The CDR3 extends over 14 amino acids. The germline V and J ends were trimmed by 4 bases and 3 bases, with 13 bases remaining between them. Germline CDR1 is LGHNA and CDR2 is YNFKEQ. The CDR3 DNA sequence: TGTGCCAGCAGCCCCGGGATTAAGGGCTACGAGCAGTACTTC. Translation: CASSPGIKGYEQYF.

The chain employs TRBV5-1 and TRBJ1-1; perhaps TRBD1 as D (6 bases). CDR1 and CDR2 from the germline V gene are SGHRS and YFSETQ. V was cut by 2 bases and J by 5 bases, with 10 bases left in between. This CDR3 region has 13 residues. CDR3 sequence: CASSFLGGTEAFF. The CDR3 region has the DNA TGCGCCAGCAGCTTCCTAGGGGGAACTGAAGCTTTCTTT.

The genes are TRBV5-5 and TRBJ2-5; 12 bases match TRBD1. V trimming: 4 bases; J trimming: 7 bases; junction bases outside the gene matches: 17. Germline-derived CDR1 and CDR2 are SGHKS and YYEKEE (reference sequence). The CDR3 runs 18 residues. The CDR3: CASSTRDRGRILIGTQYF. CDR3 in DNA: TGTGCCAGCAGCACCCGGGACAGGGGGCGTATTCTGATAGGGACCCAGTACTTC.

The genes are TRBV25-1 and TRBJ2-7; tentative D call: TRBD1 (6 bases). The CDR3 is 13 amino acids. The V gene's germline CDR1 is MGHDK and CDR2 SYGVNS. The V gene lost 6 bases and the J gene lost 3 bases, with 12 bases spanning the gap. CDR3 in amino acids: CASRSGTNYEQYF. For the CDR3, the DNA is TGTGCCAGCAGATCCGGGACAAACTACGAGCAGTACTTC.

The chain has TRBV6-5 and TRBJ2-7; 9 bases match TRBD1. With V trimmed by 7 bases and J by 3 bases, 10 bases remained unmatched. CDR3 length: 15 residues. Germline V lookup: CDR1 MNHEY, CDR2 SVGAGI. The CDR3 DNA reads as TGTGCCAGCACTTTCGGACAGGGGCGATACTACGAGCAGTACTTC. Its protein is CASTFGQGRYYEQYF.

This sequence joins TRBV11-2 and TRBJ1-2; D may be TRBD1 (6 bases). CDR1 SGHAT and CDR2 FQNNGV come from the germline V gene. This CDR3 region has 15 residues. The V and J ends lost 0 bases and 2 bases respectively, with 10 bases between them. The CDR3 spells CASSLDGGQNYGYTF. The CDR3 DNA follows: TGTGCCAGCAGCTTAGATGGCGGACAGAACTATGGCTACACCTTC.

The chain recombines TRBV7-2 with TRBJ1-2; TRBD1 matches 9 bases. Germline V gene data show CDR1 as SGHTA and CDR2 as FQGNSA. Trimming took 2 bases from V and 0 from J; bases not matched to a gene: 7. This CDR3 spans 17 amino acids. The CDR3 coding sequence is TGTGCCAGCAGCTTAACCGGGACAGGGAAAACTAACTATGGCTACACCTTC. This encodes CASSLTGTGKTNYGYTF.

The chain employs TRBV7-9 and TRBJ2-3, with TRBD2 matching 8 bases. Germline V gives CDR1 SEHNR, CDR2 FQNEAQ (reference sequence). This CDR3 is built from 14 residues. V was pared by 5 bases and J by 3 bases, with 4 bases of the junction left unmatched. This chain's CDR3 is CASSQRESTDTQYF. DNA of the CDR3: TGTGCCAGCAGCCAGCGGGAGTCTACAGATACGCAGTATTTT.

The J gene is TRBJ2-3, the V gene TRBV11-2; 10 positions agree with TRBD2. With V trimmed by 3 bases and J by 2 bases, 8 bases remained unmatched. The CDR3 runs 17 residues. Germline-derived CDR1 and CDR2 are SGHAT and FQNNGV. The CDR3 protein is CASSLLAGAYLTDTQYF. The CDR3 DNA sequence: TGTGCCAGCAGCTTGCTAGCGGGAGCCTATCTCACAGATACGCAGTATTTT.

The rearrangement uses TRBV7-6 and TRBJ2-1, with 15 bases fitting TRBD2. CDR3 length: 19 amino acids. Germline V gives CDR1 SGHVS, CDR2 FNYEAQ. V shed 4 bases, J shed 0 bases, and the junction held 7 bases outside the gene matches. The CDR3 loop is CASSYGLAGGQSSYNEQFF. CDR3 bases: TGTGCCAGCAGCTACGGACTAGCGGGAGGGCAGAGCTCCTACAATGAGCAGTTCTTC.

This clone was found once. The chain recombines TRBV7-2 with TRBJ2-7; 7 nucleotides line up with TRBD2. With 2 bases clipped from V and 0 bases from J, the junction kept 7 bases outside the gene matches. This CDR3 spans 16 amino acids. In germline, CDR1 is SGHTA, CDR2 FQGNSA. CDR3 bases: TGTGCCAGCAGCTTACGCCCTGGGGGGGACTCCTACGAGCAGTACTTC. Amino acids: CASSLRPGGDSYEQYF.

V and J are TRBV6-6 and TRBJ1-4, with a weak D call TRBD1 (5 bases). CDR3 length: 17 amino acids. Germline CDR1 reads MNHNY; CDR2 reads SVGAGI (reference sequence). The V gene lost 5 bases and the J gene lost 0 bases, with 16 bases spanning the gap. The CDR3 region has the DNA TGTGCCAGCAGTCCAGGGCTTAGGGGCTCAACTAATGAAAAACTGTTTTTT. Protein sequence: CASSPGLRGSTNEKLFF.

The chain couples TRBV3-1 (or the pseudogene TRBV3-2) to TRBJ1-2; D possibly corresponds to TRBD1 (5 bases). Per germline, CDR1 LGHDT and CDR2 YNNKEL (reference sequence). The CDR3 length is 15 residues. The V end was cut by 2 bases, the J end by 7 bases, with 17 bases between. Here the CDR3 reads CASSQPGTVMSGYTF. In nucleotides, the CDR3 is TGTGCCAGCAGCCAACCCGGGACTGTAATGAGTGGCTACACCTTC.

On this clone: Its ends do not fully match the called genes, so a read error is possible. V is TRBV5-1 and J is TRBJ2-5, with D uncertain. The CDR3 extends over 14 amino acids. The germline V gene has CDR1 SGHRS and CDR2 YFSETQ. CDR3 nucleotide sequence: TGCGCCAGCAGCCTTCGATCGGCCGGAGAGGCCCAGTACTTC. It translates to CASSLRSAGEAQYF. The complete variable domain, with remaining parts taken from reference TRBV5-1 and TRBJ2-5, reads KAGVTQTPRYLIKTRGQQVTLSCSPISGHRSVSWYQQTPGQGLQFLFEYFSETQRNKGNFPGRFSGRQFSNSRSEMNVSTLELGDSALYLCASSLRSAGEAQYFGPGTRLLVL.

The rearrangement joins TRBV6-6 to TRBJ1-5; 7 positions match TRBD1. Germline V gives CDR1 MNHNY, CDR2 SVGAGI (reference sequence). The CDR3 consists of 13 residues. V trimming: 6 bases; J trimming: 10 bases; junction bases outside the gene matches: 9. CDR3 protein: CASSPGQPGPQHF. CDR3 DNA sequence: TGTGCCAGCAGCCCGGGACAGCCAGGTCCCCAGCATTTT.

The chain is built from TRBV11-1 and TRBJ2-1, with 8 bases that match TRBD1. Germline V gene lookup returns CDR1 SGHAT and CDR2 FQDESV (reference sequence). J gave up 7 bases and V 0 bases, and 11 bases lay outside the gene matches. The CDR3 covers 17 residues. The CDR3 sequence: CASSLAEGDRTLNEQFF. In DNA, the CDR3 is TGTGCCAGCAGCTTAGCGGAGGGGGACAGGACTTTGAATGAGCAGTTCTTC.

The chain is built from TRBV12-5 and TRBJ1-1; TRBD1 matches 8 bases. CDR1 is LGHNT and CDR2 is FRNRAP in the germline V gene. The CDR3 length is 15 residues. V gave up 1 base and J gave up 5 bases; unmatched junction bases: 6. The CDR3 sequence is CASGLGTGRRTEAFF. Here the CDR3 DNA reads TGTGCTAGTGGTTTGGGGACAGGGAGGAGGACTGAAGCTTTCTTT.

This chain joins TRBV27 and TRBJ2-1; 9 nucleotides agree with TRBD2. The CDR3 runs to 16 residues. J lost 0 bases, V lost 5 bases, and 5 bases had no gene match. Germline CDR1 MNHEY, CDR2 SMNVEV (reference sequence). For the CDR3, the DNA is TGTGCCAGCAGTATTCGACTAGCGGTCTCCTACAATGAGCAGTTCTTC. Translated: CASSIRLAVSYNEQFF.

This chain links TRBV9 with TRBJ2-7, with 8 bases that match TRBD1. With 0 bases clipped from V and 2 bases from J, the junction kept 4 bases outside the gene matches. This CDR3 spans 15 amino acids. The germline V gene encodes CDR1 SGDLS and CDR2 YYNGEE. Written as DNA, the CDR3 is TGTGCCAGCAGCGTAGCAGGGGGCGCGACCTACGAGCAGTACTTC. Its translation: CASSVAGGATYEQYF.

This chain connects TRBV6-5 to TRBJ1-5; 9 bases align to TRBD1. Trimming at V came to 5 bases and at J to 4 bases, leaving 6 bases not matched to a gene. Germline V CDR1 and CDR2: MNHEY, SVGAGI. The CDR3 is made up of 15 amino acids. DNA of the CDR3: TGTGCCAGCAGTCCCGGGACAGGGCTTAATCAGCCCCAGCATTTT. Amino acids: CASSPGTGLNQPQHF.

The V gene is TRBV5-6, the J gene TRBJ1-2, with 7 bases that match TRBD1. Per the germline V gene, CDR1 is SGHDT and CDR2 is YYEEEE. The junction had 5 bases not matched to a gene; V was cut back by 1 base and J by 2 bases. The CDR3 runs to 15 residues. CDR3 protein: CASSLTGAPNYGYTF. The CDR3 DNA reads TGTGCCAGCAGCTTGACAGGGGCCCCCAACTATGGCTACACCTTC.